A single T cell receptor beta chain is shown here with its context. Its target is not known. The record originates from a study of OX40 agonist ivuxolimab in advanced cancers. The protocol was immunoSEQ multiplex PCR, while the TCRdb copy is restricted to in-frame clones and leaves out a portion. The data show some 90,000 clones, about 94% seen once. Findings of the study overall: The antigens recognized by the expanded peripheral T cells, that is their antigen specificity, were not determined. Clones of CD4+ and CD8+ blood T cells grew by week 6 at doses of 0.1 to 3.0 mg/kg.

Trimming cost V 4 bases and J 0 bases; bases outside gene matches: 6. Germline-derived CDR1 and CDR2 are SGHRS and YFSETQ. This CDR3 is 17 amino acids long. The rearrangement links TRBV5-1 to TRBJ2-5; 13 bases match TRBD2. Sequencing used CD4+ or CD8+ T cells sorted from blood, obtained in a trial of the OX40 agonist ivuxolimab. This TCR was recovered from an adult with an advanced solid tumor such as melanoma, head and neck, liver or kidney cancer. In DNA, the CDR3 is TGCGCCAGCAGCCTCGGACTAGCGGGAGTATACCAAGAGACCCAGTACTTC. This sequence encodes CASSLGLAGVYQETQYF.